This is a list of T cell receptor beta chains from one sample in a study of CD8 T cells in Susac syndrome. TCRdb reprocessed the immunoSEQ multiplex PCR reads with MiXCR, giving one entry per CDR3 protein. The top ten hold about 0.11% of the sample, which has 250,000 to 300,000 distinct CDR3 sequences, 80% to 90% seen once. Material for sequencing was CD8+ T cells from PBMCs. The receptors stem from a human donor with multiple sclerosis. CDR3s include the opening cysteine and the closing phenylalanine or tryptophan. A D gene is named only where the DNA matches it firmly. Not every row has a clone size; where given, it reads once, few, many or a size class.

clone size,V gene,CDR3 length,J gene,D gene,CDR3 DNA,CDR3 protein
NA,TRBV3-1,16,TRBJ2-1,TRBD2,TGTGCCAGCAGCGAACCGGGACTAAGCTCCTACAATGAGCAGTTCTTC,CASSEPGLSSYNEQFF
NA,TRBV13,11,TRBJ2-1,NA,TGTGCCAGCAGCTTAAACGGATGGCAGTTCTTC,CASSLNGWQFF
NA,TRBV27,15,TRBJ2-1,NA,TGTGCCAGCAGTTTCTCTCTTGTGGGGCTCAATGAGCAGTTCTTC,CASSFSLVGLNEQFF
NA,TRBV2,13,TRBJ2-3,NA,TGTGTCAGCCCCCGCGTCAGCACAGATACGCAGTATTTT,CVSPRVSTDTQYF
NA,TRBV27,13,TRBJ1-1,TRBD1,TGTGCCAGCGGCAGGGGGCGAAACACTGAAGCTTTCTTT,CASGRGRNTEAFF
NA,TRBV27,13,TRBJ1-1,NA,TGTGCCAGCAGTTTAAGAGGCAGCCGAGAAGCTTTCTTT,CASSLRGSREAFF
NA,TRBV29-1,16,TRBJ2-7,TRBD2,TGCAGCGTTGAAGAGACCCTAGCGGGAGGCCCCTACGAGCAGTACTTC,CSVEETLAGGPYEQYF
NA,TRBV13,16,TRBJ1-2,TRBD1,TGTGCCAGCAGCTTAGGCCGTGGACAGGGGAAGAGAGGCTACACCTTC,CASSLGRGQGKRGYTF
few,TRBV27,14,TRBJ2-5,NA,TGTGCCAGCTCGGAACTAGCCAGACAAGAGACCCAGTACTTC,CASSELARQETQYF
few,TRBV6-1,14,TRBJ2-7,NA,TGTGCCAGCAGTGGCCTCGGGACATCGTACGAGCAGTACTTC,CASSGLGTSYEQYF
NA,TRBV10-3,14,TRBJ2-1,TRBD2,TGTGCCATCAGGACGACTAGCGGTGAGAATGAGCAGTTCTTC,CAIRTTSGENEQFF
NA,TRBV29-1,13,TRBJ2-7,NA,TGCAGCGTTGAGGGGACCATGCCCTACGAGCAGTACTTC,CSVEGTMPYEQYF
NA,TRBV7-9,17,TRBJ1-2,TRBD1,TGTGCCAGCAGCCGAGGGGGCGTGCAGGGTAGGGACTATGGCTACACCTTC,CASSRGGVQGRDYGYTF
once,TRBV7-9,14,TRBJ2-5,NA,TGTGCCAGCAGCCCCCAGCGGGTTCGAGAGACCCAGTACTTC,CASSPQRVRETQYF
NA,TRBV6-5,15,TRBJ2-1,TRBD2,TGTGCCAGCAGTTATGGACTAGCGGGATATGGCGAGCAGTTCTTC,CASSYGLAGYGEQFF
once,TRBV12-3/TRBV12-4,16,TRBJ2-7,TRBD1,TGTGCCAGCAGACTTTCCCGGGACAGGGCTCGAAGCGAGCAGTACTTC,CASRLSRDRARSEQYF
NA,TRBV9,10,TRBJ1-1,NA,TGTGCCAGCGCCCGAGCTGAAGCTTTCTTT,CASARAEAFF
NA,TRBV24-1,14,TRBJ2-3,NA,TGTGCCACCAGTGACGCAGGCAAGACAGATACGCAGTATTTT,CATSDAGKTDTQYF
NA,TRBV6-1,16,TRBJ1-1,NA,TGTGCCAGCAGGTCGGGACACTTAACTAAGGACACTGAAGCTTTCTTT,CASRSGHLTKDTEAFF
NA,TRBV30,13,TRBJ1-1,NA,TGTGCCTGGAGTTTGGAGGGGTGGACTGAAGCTTTCTTT,CAWSLEGWTEAFF
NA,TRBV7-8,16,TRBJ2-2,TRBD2,TGTGCCAGCAGCTTACTAGCGGGAGGGAAAACCGGGGAGCTGTTTTTT,CASSLLAGGKTGELFF
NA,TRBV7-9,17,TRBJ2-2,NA,TGTGCCAGCAGCTTAAGATCACGGGAGACGAACACCGGGGAGCTGTTTTTT,CASSLRSRETNTGELFF
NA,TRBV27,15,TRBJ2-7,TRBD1,TGTGCCAGCAGTCCGAGGACAGGTAGCCCCTACGAGCAGTACTTC,CASSPRTGSPYEQYF
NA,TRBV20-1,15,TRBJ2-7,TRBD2,TGCAGTGCTGTCCACCCCTTAGCGGGGGCCTACGAGCAGTACTTC,CSAVHPLAGAYEQYF
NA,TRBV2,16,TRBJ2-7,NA,TGTGCCAGCGGATTCGTTCGGGTTCGCAAAACCTACGAGCAGTACTTC,CASGFVRVRKTYEQYF
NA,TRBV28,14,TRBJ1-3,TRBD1,TGTGCCAGCATCCCGACAGGGTTGGGAAACACCATATATTTT,CASIPTGLGNTIYF
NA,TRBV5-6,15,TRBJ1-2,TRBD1,TGTGCCAGCAGCAGTGACAGGGAATCTGACTATGGCTACACCTTC,CASSSDRESDYGYTF
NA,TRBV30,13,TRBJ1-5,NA,TGTGCCTGGAGTGAGGGGGGGGCTCGGCCCCAGCATTTT,CAWSEGGARPQHF
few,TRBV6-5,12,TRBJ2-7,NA,TGTGCCAGCAGCGAGAGGCCGTACGAGCAGTACTTC,CASSERPYEQYF
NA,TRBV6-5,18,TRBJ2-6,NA,TGTGCCAGCAGTTACTCGAATCCCCGGACTTCTGGGGCCAACGTCCTGACTTTC,CASSYSNPRTSGANVLTF
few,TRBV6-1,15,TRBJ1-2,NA,TGTGCCAGCACATGGGTCTGGGGGGCGCCGCATGGCTACACCTTC,CASTWVWGAPHGYTF
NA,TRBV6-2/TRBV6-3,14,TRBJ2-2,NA,TGTGCCAGCTCGCGGGACAGTACAACCGGGGAGCTGTTTTTT,CASSRDSTTGELFF
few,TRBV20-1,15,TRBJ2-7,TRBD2,TGCAGTGCTAGAGATAGCGGGAGGCCTCACTACGAGCAGTACTTC,CSARDSGRPHYEQYF
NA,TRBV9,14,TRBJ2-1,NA,TGTGCCAGCAGCGTAGGTGATTCGGTCGATGAGCAGTTCTTC,CASSVGDSVDEQFF
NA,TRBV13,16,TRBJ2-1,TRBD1,TGTGCCAGCAGCTTAGGTGGGACAGGGGGGACTAATGAGCAGTTCTTC,CASSLGGTGGTNEQFF
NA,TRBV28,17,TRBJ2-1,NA,TGTGCCAGCAACTCAGGGGACTTAATCAAAGGAGGCAATGAGCAGTTCTTC,CASNSGDLIKGGNEQFF
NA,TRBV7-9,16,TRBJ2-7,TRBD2,TGTGCCAGCAGCTTACTAGCGGTTAGGAGCTCCTACGAGCAGTACTTC,CASSLLAVRSSYEQYF
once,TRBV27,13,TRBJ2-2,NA,TGTGCCAGCAGTTTTTCCATCACCGGGGAGCTGTTTTTT,CASSFSITGELFF
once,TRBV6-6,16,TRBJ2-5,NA,TGTGCCAGCAGTTACTCGAGGTGGGAAACGGAAGAGACCCAGTACTTC,CASSYSRWETEETQYF
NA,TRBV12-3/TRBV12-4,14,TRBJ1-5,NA,TGTGCCAGCAGGGCGGGAGAGAGCAATCAGCCCCAGCATTTT,CASRAGESNQPQHF
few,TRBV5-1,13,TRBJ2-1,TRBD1,TGCGCCAGCAGCCATAGGGGGCGGAATGAGCAGTTCTTC,CASSHRGRNEQFF
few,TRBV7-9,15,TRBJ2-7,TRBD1,TGTGCCAGCAGCTCCGGGACAGGGGTTGTGGGGGAGCAGTACTTC,CASSSGTGVVGEQYF
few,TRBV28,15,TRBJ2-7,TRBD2,TGTGCCAGCAGTTTACCGGCGGGAGAACTATGTGAGCAGTACTTC,CASSLPAGELCEQYF
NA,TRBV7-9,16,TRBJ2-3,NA,TGTGCCAGCAGCTTACATGGGCAGGAACGCACAGATACGCAGTATTTT,CASSLHGQERTDTQYF
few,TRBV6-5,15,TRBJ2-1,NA,TGTGCCAGCAGTTATCGGTCATCCTCCTACAATGAGCAGTTCTTC,CASSYRSSSYNEQFF
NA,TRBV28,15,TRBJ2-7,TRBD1,TGTGCCAGCCTCTCGGGACAGGGGGCATGGTACGAGCAGTACTTC,CASLSGQGAWYEQYF
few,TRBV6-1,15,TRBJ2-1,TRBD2,TGTGCCAGCAGTCGGACTAGCGGGAACTACAATGAGCAGTTCTTC,CASSRTSGNYNEQFF
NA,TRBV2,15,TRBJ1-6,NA,TGTGCCAGCAGTGAAGCGCTCGGCCTTAGTTCACCCCTCCACTTT,CASSEALGLSSPLHF
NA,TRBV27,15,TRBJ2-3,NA,TGTGCCAGCAGTTTATACGCGGGCCTCACAGATACGCAGTATTTT,CASSLYAGLTDTQYF
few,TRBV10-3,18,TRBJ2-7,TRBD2,TGTGCCATCAGTGAGCCGACTAGCGGGAGGCCTCCCTCCTACGAGCAGTACTTC,CAISEPTSGRPPSYEQYF
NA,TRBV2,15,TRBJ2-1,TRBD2,TGTGCCAGCAGTGTGGGAGCTAGCGGGAGGGTTGAGCAGTTCTTC,CASSVGASGRVEQFF
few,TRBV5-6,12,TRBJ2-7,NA,TGTGCCAGCAGCCCGCTAGGTAAAATGCAGTACTTC,CASSPLGKMQYF
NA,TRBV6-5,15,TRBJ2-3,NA,TGTGCCAGCAGTTACTCCGTAGCGGACACAGATACGCAGTATTTT,CASSYSVADTDTQYF
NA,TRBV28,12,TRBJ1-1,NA,TGTGCCAGCAGTCGGGACGGGGTGGTATCTTTCTTT,CASSRDGVVSFF
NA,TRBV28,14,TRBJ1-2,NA,TGTGCCAGCAGTCCCAGGGTGGGGGACTATGGCTACACCTTC,CASSPRVGDYGYTF
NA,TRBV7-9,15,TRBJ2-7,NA,TGTGCCAGCAGCCCCGACCGGCGAGGACCCTACGAGCAGTACTTC,CASSPDRRGPYEQYF
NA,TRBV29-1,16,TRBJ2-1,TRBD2,TGCAGCGTTGAATGGGCTAGCGGAGGTTTTTACAATGAGCAGTTCTTC,CSVEWASGGFYNEQFF
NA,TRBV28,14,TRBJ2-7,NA,TGTGTCAGCATGGCGAGCCGAGAGGGTTACGAGCAGTACTTC,CVSMASREGYEQYF
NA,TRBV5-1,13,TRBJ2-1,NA,TGCGCCAGCAGCCGGACGGGCCACAATGAGCAGTTCTTC,CASSRTGHNEQFF
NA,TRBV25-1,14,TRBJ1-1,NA,TGTGCCAGCAGAGGACTTCTCTTGAACACTGAAGCTTTCTTT,CASRGLLLNTEAFF